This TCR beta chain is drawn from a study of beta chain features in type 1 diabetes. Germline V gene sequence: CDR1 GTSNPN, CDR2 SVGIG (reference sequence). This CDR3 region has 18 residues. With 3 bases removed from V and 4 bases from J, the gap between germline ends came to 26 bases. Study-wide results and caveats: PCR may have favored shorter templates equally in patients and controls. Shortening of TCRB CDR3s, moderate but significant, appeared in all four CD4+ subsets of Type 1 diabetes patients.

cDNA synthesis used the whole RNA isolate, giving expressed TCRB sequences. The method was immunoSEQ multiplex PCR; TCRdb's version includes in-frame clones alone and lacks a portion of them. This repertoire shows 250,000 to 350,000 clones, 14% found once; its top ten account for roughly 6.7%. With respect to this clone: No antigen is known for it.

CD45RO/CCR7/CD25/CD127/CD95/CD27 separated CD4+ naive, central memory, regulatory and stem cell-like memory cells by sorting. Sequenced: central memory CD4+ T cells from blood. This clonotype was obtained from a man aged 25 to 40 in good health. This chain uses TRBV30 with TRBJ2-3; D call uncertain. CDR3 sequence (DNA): TGTGCCTGGAGACACCCGGGCCTTTTAGAATACTCCCCAGATACGCAGTATTTT. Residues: CAWRHPGLLEYSPDTQYF. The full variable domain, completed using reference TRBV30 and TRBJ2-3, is SQTIHQWPATLVQPVGSPLSLECTVEGTSNPNLYWYRQAAGRGLQLLFYSVGIGQISSEVPQNLSASRPQDRQFILSSKKLLLSDSGFYLCAWRHPGLLEYSPDTQYFGPGTRLTVL.